One and the same sample provided the 8 T cell receptor beta chains below, sequenced in a study. TCRdb recomputed calls from the 5' RACE reads with MiXCR, one row per CDR3 protein. The sample has 30,000 to 40,000 distinct CDR3 sequences, roughly 24% seen once; the top ten hold 3.7%. The sample taken for sequencing was naive CD4+ T cells sorted from a lymph node. Subset noted: naive CD4+ T cells, CD4+CD45RA+CD25-. The receptors stem from a female donor with breast cancer.

This chain connects TRBV5-5 to TRBJ2-7; D gene ambiguous. Germline CDR1 and CDR2: SGHKS and YYEKEE (reference sequence). This CDR3 is 13 amino acids long. V dropped 6 bases and J dropped 3 bases, with 13 bases sitting between them. The CDR3: CASIQAGRYEQYF. The CDR3 coding sequence is TGTGCCAGCATCCAAGCAGGACGCTACGAGCAGTACTTC.

V gene TRBV20-1 combines with J gene TRBJ2-2, with a tentative D call TRBD1 (6 bases). The CDR3 has 13 residues. V was shortened by 2 bases and J by 7 bases, with 11 bases between the two germline ends. Per the germline V gene, CDR1 is DFQATT and CDR2 is SNEGSKA (reference sequence). The CDR3, as DNA: TGCAGTGCTAGAAACAGGGCATTCGGGGAGCTGTTTTTT. The encoded protein is CSARNRAFGELFF.

The CDR3 protein is CASSFRTSGAQDTQYF. Written as DNA, the CDR3 is TGCGCCAGCAGCTTTAGGACTAGCGGGGCCCAAGATACGCAGTATTTT. The chain carries TRBV5-1 and TRBJ2-3; 12 nucleotides line up with TRBD2. CDR1 is SGHRS, CDR2 YFSETQ, per germline. The CDR3 is 16 residues long. The V segment lost 2 bases and the J segment 5 bases; nucleotides outside the gene matches: 6.

The chain uses TRBV6-1 and TRBJ2-1; 9 bases align to TRBD2. Germline V gene sequence: CDR1 MNHNS, CDR2 SASEGT. Losses at the gene ends were 1 base for V and 9 bases for J; bases not matched to a gene: 4. This CDR3 comprises 14 residues. The CDR3 bases are TGTGCCAGCAGTGAAGATCTAGCGGGAACTGAGCAGTTCTTC. Translation gives CASSEDLAGTEQFF.

The chain joins TRBV12-3 or TRBV12-4 to TRBJ2-2, with 9 bases identical to TRBD1. Trimming at V came to 7 bases and at J to 6 bases, leaving 6 bases not matched to a gene. The CDR3 has 14 amino acids. CDR3 DNA: TGTGCCAGCACCCAAACAGGGGGCCCCGGGGAGCTGTTTTTT. Its translation: CASTQTGGPGELFF.

This clonotype has only a few counts. One end of the junction does not line up with germline, which may come from a read error. The genes are TRBV14 and TRBJ2-1; 8 positions match TRBD2. Germline V lookup: CDR1 SGHDN, CDR2 FVKESK. The CDR3 is made up of 13 amino acids. The CDR3 nucleotides are TGCGCCAGCAGCCCGGGACTAGGGGATGAGCAGTTCTTC. This translates into CASSPGLGDEQFF. The whole variable domain, filled in from reference TRBV14 and TRBJ2-1, reads EAGVTQFPSHSVIEKGQTVTLRCDPISGHDNLYWYRRVMGKEIKFLLHFVKESKQDESGMPNNRFLAERTGGTYSTLKVQPAELEDSGVYFCASSPGLGDEQFFGPGTRLTVL.

The table lists this clonotype with a count of one. J is TRBJ2-1 and V is TRBV12-3 or TRBV12-4; 10 bases match TRBD1. This CDR3 is 15 amino acids long. Unmatched junction bases numbered 6, after V lost 6 bases and J lost 4 bases. CDR3 sequence reads: CASRTGTGVYNEQFF. The CDR3 DNA reads as TGTGCCAGCAGAACGGGGACAGGGGTGTACAATGAGCAGTTCTTC.

Points on this clonotype: A read error may produce the germline difference seen at one junction end. The rearrangement links TRBV5-4 to TRBJ1-2; D is uncertain. Germline lookup yields CDR1 SGHNT and CDR2 YYREEE (reference sequence). The CDR3 loop spans 13 amino acids. As DNA, the CDR3 is TGTACCAGCAGTTTGGACGGGAACTATGGCTACACCTTC. Translating gives CTSSLDGNYGYTF. Complete variable domain (other parts from reference TRBV5-4 and TRBJ1-2): ETGVTQSPTHLIKTRGQQVTLRCSSQSGHNTVSWYQQALGQGPQFIFQYYREEENGRGNFPPRFSGLQFPNYSSELNVNALELDDSALYLCTSSLDGNYGYTFGSGTRLTVV.